A single sample is the source of the 20 T cell receptor beta chains below, sequenced in a study of siplizumab effects on memory and regulatory T cells (dated by TCRdb to about 2019). The library was obtained by the immunoSEQ multiplex PCR assay. As stored in TCRdb, this immuneACCESS dataset retains in-frame rearrangements with V and J assigned. A fraction of the clones does not appear; measured against another copy, unresolved V genes explain less than half of the discrepancy, and the remainder lacks a known reason. For this sample there are 100,000 to 110,000 clones; more than 90% appear just once. The ten largest account for around 0.15% of the sample. The sequenced sample consisted of CD4+ T cells sorted from blood. The source of these receptors is a human donor in good health.

CDR3 amino acids: CASSLSGGNTEAFF. The CDR3 coding sequence is TGTGCCAGCAGCTTATCTGGGGGTAACACTGAAGCTTTCTTT. V and J are TRBV11-2 and TRBJ1-1; the D gene is possibly TRBD1 (5 bases). Trimming took off 2 bases at V and 2 bases at J, with 9 bases between the two ends. The CDR3 consists of 14 residues. Germline assignment: CDR1 SGHAT and CDR2 FQNNGV.

This clone was seen a single time. The chain carries TRBV14 and TRBJ2-5; no reliable D call. Germline-derived CDR1 and CDR2 are SGHDN and FVKESK. V was clipped by 5 bases and J by 0 bases, with 16 bases between them. CDR3 length equals 16 residues. The CDR3 loop is CASSYYKTAHQETQYF. CDR3 in DNA: TGTGCCAGCAGCTACTATAAAACAGCTCACCAAGAGACCCAGTACTTC.

The gene calls are TRBV7-9 and TRBJ2-1; tentatively, D is TRBD2 (5 bases). CDR3 size: 14 residues. Trimming left V 1 base short and J 3 bases short, with 7 bases between. Germline V gene sequence: CDR1 SEHNR, CDR2 FQNEAQ (reference sequence). The CDR3 loop is CASSLGGYYNEQFF. The CDR3 nucleotides are TGTGCCAGCAGCTTAGGCGGGTACTACAATGAGCAGTTCTTC.

Only one count was recorded for this clone. The CDR3 DNA reads TGCGCCAGCAGCGATCGAGACGGGCCGGGAGGAGGCTACACCTTC. Translating gives CASSDRDGPGGGYTF. V is TRBV10-1 and J is TRBJ1-2, with no clear D. Looked up from germline, CDR1 is WNHNN and CDR2 is SYGVQD (reference sequence). Trimming removed 6 bases from V and 8 bases from J, with 22 bases in between. There are 15 residues in the CDR3.

V and J are TRBV10-3 and TRBJ1-4; the match to TRBD1 covers 9 bases. The CDR3 loop spans 14 amino acids. Looked up from germline, CDR1 is ENHRY and CDR2 is SYGVKD. Trimming took 3 bases from V and 6 from J; bases not matched to a gene: 2. This CDR3 is CAISDGQGYEKLFF. Here the CDR3 DNA reads TGTGCCATCAGTGATGGACAGGGGTATGAAAAACTGTTTTTT.

The chain is built from TRBV27 and TRBJ2-3; D remains unclear. V shed 3 bases and J shed 1 base, with 8 bases lying between them. This CDR3 comprises 14 residues. Germline loops: CDR1 MNHEY, CDR2 SMNVEV (reference sequence). In nucleotides, the CDR3 is TGTGCCAGCAGTTTCCAGAGAGGCACAGATACGCAGTATTTT. It encodes CASSFQRGTDTQYF.

V and J are TRBV7-3 and TRBJ2-1; TRBD1 matches 7 bases. Germline loops: CDR1 SGHTA, CDR2 FQGTGA. After removal of 3 bases from V and 6 bases from J, the junction contained 8 bases not matched to a gene. The CDR3 contains 15 residues. The CDR3: CASSLAAGTVNEQFF. CDR3 DNA: TGTGCCAGCAGCTTGGCAGCCGGGACAGTCAATGAGCAGTTCTTC.

This chain uses TRBV11-3 with TRBJ2-3, with D possibly matching TRBD2 (5 bases). This CDR3 is built from 14 residues. Germline V CDR1 and CDR2: SGHNT, YENEEA. Trimming took 5 bases from V and 3 from J, leaving 12 bases between them. Here the CDR3 reads CASSPRGRTDTQYF. CDR3 in DNA: TGTGCCAGCAGCCCGCGAGGGCGAACAGATACGCAGTATTTT.

The V gene is TRBV4-2, the J gene TRBJ2-2, with D unclear. The V and J ends lost 0 bases and 1 base respectively, with 6 bases between them. This CDR3 spans 15 amino acids. Germline V CDR1 and CDR2: LGHNA, YNFKEQ. CDR3 sequence reads: CASSQEAENTGELFF. The CDR3 DNA reads as TGTGCCAGCAGCCAAGAGGCAGAGAACACCGGGGAGCTGTTTTTT.

The genes are TRBV19 and TRBJ1-1, with TRBD1 matching 8 bases. The CDR3 sequence is 14 residues long. V lost 0 bases, J lost 5 bases, and 2 bases stayed unmatched. The germline V gene encodes CDR1 LNHDA and CDR2 SQIVND (reference sequence). CDR3 sequence (DNA): TGTGCCAGTAGTATAGACAGGGGGCTGACTGAAGCTTTCTTT. It yields the protein CASSIDRGLTEAFF. The full variable domain, in which reference TRBV19 and TRBJ1-1 provide the parts outside the CDR3, is DGGITQSPKYLFRKEGQNVTLSCEQNLNHDAMYWYRQDPGQGLRLIYYSQIVNDFQKGDIAEGYSVSREKKESFPLTVTSAQKNPTAFYLCASSIDRGLTEAFFGQGTRLTVV.

In this sample, this clone turned up once. The rearrangement joins TRBV7-9 to TRBJ1-1; D gene uncertain. Germline V gene lookup returns CDR1 SEHNR and CDR2 FQNEAQ (reference sequence). V gave up 5 bases and J gave up 4 bases, with 11 bases separating them. This CDR3 comprises 13 residues. The CDR3, as DNA: TGTGCCAGCAGCGTCTCAGGTGGCACTGAAGCTTTCTTT. This encodes CASSVSGGTEAFF. The variable domain in full, with the rest retrieved from reference TRBV7-9 and TRBJ1-1, is DTGVSQNPRHKITKRGQNVTFRCDPISEHNRLYWYRQTLGQGPEFLTYFQNEAQLEKSRLLSDRFSAERPKGSFSTLEIQRTEQGDSAMYLCASSVSGGTEAFFGQGTRLTVV.

The genes are TRBV5-6 and TRBJ1-5; D is ambiguous. The CDR3 covers 14 residues. Germline CDR1 reads SGHDT; CDR2 reads YYEEEE. V was pared by 1 base and J by 6 bases, with 11 bases between. The CDR3 coding sequence is TGTGCCAGCAGCTTGTGGAAGGAGGGTCAGCCCCAGCATTTT. This codes for CASSLWKEGQPQHF.

V usage is TRBV7-6 and J usage is TRBJ2-6; 7 bases match TRBD1. J gave up 3 bases and V 5 bases, and 7 bases lay outside the gene matches. Germline CDR1 SGHVS, CDR2 FNYEAQ. This CDR3 has 16 amino acids. This CDR3 reads CASSATGISGANVLTF. The CDR3 nucleotides read TGTGCCAGCAGCGCGACAGGGATTAGTGGGGCCAACGTCCTGACTTTC.

This chain uses TRBV5-1 with TRBJ2-7; D possibly corresponds to TRBD2 (5 bases). The CDR3 runs to 14 residues. V lost 3 bases to trimming and J lost 7 bases, with 17 bases between them. Germline V lookup: CDR1 SGHRS, CDR2 YFSETQ. The chain's CDR3 is CASSWAGVVQEQYF. In nucleotides, the CDR3 is TGCGCCAGCAGCTGGGCGGGCGTCGTTCAAGAGCAGTACTTC.

The V and J genes are TRBV14 and TRBJ2-4; no definite D call. This CDR3 comprises 14 residues. V was clipped by 1 base and J by 1 base, with 5 bases between them. The germline V gene encodes CDR1 SGHDN and CDR2 FVKESK. The CDR3 DNA sequence: TGTGCCAGCAGCCAAGGGAGCGCCAAAAACATTCAGTACTTC. Translating gives CASSQGSAKNIQYF.

The chain carries TRBV28 and TRBJ2-1; 12 bases line up with TRBD2. Per germline, CDR1 MDHEN and CDR2 SYDVKM. The CDR3 loop spans 16 amino acids. V dropped 6 bases and J dropped 4; count of bases not matched to a gene: 7. CDR3 loop: CASSSASGGAYNEQFF. In DNA form, the CDR3 reads TGTGCCAGCAGCTCTGCTAGCGGGGGGGCGTACAATGAGCAGTTCTTC. Together with reference TRBV28 and TRBJ2-1, the CDR3 gives the full variable domain: DVKVTQSSRYLVKRTGEKVFLECVQDMDHENMFWYRQDPGLGLRLIYFSYDVKMKEKGDIPEGYSVSREKKERFSLILESASTNQTSMYLCASSSASGGAYNEQFFGPGTRLTVL.

This clone was seen only once. The CDR3 here is CASRGREYPREKLFF. The CDR3 DNA reads as TGCGCCAGCAGAGGCAGGGAATATCCAAGGGAAAAACTGTTTTTT. This chain links TRBV10-1 with TRBJ1-4; tentatively, D is TRBD1 (5 bases). Germline CDR1 reads WNHNN; CDR2 reads SYGVQD (reference sequence). The V gene lost 6 bases and the J gene lost 8 bases, with 19 bases spanning the gap. This CDR3 is built from 15 residues.

The rearrangement links TRBV5-4 to TRBJ2-5, with unresolved D. The CDR3 covers 11 residues. V lost 2 bases and J 3 bases, leaving 2 bases between the germline ends. Germline-derived CDR1 and CDR2 are SGHNT and YYREEE (reference sequence). The chain's CDR3 is CASSLEETQYF. CDR3 in DNA: TGTGCCAGCAGCTTAGAAGAGACCCAGTACTTC.

The chain uses TRBV9 and TRBJ2-7; 8 bases are a match to TRBD1. This CDR3 spans 13 amino acids. V shed 4 bases, J shed 6 bases, and the junction held 6 bases outside the gene matches. The V gene's germline CDR1 is SGDLS and CDR2 YYNGEE. CDR3 DNA sequence: TGTGCCAGCAGCTGGACAGGGAGCGGCGAGCAGTACTTC. The encoded protein is CASSWTGSGEQYF.

The V call is TRBV6-4, the J call TRBJ1-1, with D possibly being TRBD1 (5 bases). V lost 3 bases and J lost 3, with 8 bases in between. Germline assignment: CDR1 MRHNA and CDR2 SNTAGT. The CDR3 has 13 amino acids. The CDR3 DNA reads TGTGCCAGCAGTGAAGGGGAATACACTGAAGCTTTCTTT. Protein sequence: CASSEGEYTEAFF.